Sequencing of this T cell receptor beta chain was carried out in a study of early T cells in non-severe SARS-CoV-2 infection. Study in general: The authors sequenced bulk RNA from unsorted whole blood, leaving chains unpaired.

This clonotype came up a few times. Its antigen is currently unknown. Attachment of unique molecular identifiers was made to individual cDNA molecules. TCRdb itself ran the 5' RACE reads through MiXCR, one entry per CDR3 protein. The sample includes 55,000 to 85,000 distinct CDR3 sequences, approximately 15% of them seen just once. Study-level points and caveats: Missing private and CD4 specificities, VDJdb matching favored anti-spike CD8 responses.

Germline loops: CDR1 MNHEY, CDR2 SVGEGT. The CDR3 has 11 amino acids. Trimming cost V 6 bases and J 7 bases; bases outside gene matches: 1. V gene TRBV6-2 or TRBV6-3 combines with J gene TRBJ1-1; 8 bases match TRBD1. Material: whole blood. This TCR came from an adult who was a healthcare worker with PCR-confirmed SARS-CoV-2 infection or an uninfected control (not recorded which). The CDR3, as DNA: TGTGCCAGCAGGGGACAGGTTGAAGCTTTCTTT. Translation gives CASRGQVEAFF.